This TCR beta chain was captured by sequencing in a study of shared clonotypes between healthy human individuals. The repertoire was sequenced with immunoSEQ multiplex PCR; TCRdb's copy has only in-frame clones and lacks some. The sample lists over a million clones; approximately 80% were seen once. As concerns this clone: The sample has other DNA sequences that encode this CDR3 too.

Sequenced: memory CD4+ T cells from PBMCs. Subset in this sample: CD45RA-negative fraction. The receptor was isolated from a man aged 18 to 30 in good health. Some clones in this sample may be carry-over from other donors' samples.

CDR3 region: CASSPQGYEQYF. The CDR3 DNA follows: TGCGCCAGCAGCCCTCAGGGATACGAGCAGTACTTC. The chain is built from TRBV5-1 and TRBJ2-7, with D possibly being TRBD1 (5 bases). The CDR3 is 12 amino acids. V lost 4 bases, J lost 4 bases, and 9 bases lay in between. Germline V gives CDR1 SGHRS, CDR2 YFSETQ.